This T cell receptor beta chain originates from a study of T-cell memory formation after mild COVID-19. About the research overall: Among the donors, TCR clusters were largely specific to each donor.

This clonotype has only one observation. Its cognate antigen is unknown. General study points: Unconfirmed was the SARS-CoV-2 specificity of second-wave clones that peaked on day 37. Contracting CD4+ clones were located mainly in CM and EM, and CD8+ clones in EMRA.

The germline V gene encodes CDR1 SGHRS and CDR2 YFSETQ. CDR3 length equals 16 residues. The junction had 5 bases not matched to a gene; V was cut back by 4 bases and J by 0 bases. One entry per CDR3 protein, called by TCRdb with MiXCR from the 5' RACE reads. The sample lists some 160,000 distinct CDR3 sequences; 25% to 40% were seen once. The TCR was taken from an adult woman who had mild COVID-19 (a few samples of this study predate the infection). Cell type and time point are not known. The chain combines TRBV5-1 with TRBJ2-3; 10 bases match TRBD2. The sequenced sample consisted of PBMCs or a T cell subset sorted from them (not recorded which). CDR3 nucleotide sequence: TGCGCCAGCAGCCAACGGACTAGCGGTAGCACAGATACGCAGTATTTT. Amino acid sequence: CASSQRTSGSTDTQYF.